This T cell receptor beta chain was obtained from a study of shared clonotypes between healthy human individuals. The CDR3 has 17 amino acids. The V segment lost 4 bases and the J segment 2 bases; nucleotides outside the gene matches: 11. Per germline, CDR1 SGHNT and CDR2 YYREEE (reference sequence). Profiled with immunoSEQ multiplex PCR; TCRdb holds only in-frame clones, not every one. The table shows millions of clones, with around nine tenths occurring only once. The sequenced material came from naive CD4+ T cells sorted from blood. The subset was: CD45RA+ positively selected. The chain couples TRBV5-4 to TRBJ2-3; 9 bases agree with TRBD2. The sequence derives from a young man in good health. For the CDR3, the DNA is TGTGCCAGCAGCCCCGGAGGGCGGGAGGGCCCCACAGATACGCAGTATTTT. Amino acid sequence: CASSPGGREGPTDTQYF.